A selection of T cell receptor beta chains follows, all from one sample in a study of shared clonotypes between healthy human individuals. The table came from immunoSEQ multiplex PCR; TCRdb's copy has only in-frame clones and leaves some out. Of about 2.3 million clones in the sample, roughly 90% were seen once. The sample consisted of naive CD4+ T cells from PBMCs. The receptors stem from a man between 18 and 29 years old in good health. Some clones in this sample may be carry-over from other donors' samples. CDR3s include the opening cysteine and the closing phenylalanine or tryptophan. D genes are given only for firm matches. Clone size appears in some rows only: once, few, many, or a class for an expanded clone.

TGTGCCAGCAACCAAGATCAGGGTAGCTACGGGGAGCTGTTTTTT	CASNQDQGSYGELFF	once	-	15	TRBV4-2	TRBJ2-2
TGTGCCAGCAGCTTATCTCAACTAGCGGGAGTAGTAAATGAGCAGTTCTTC	CASSLSQLAGVVNEQFF	-	TRBD2	17	TRBV7-9	TRBJ2-1
TGTGCCAGTAGTATCTCCTATAGGGTTGGTGGGGAGCAGTACTTC	CASSISYRVGGEQYF	-	-	15	TRBV19	TRBJ2-7
TGTGCCAGCAGTGGCCACATTGGGGGGGACCCTGATGAGCAGTACTTC	CASSGHIGGDPDEQYF	-	TRBD2	16	TRBV2	TRBJ2-7
TGTGCCAGCAGCTTAGGAGGGGCTACGAACTACGAGCAGTACTTC	CASSLGGATNYEQYF	-	-	15	TRBV7-9	TRBJ2-7
TGTGCCAGCAGCTTAACGTCGGGTTCGGACGAGCAGTACTTC	CASSLTSGSDEQYF	once	-	14	TRBV5-4	TRBJ2-7
TGTGCCAGCAGCTTAGACAGAGGGGAGACCCAGTACTTC	CASSLDRGETQYF	-	-	13	TRBV7-2	TRBJ2-5
TGTGCCAGCAGCGTAGTTGGAGGACTAGCCGATTCCTACGAGCAGTACTTC	CASSVVGGLADSYEQYF	-	TRBD2	17	TRBV9	TRBJ2-7
TGCGCCAGCAGCTTGGACACTAGCGGCCCCTACGAGCAGTACTTC	CASSLDTSGPYEQYF	-	TRBD2	15	TRBV5-1	TRBJ2-7
TGCGCCAGCAGTGTTTTTCCTTTGGATCAGCCCCAGCATTTT	CASSVFPLDQPQHF	once	-	14	TRBV10-2	TRBJ1-5
TGTGCAAGTCGCAACCTAGCGGGGACTACAGGGAATGAGCAGTTCTTC	CASRNLAGTTGNEQFF	-	-	16	TRBV12-2	TRBJ2-1
TGTGCCAGCAGTTACTCGGGCTCCCGCCCCGAGCAGTTCTTC	CASSYSGSRPEQFF	-	-	14	TRBV6-6	TRBJ2-1
TGTGCCAGCAGCTTAGAGCCGGGGGTCTATGGCAATCAGCCCCAGCATTTT	CASSLEPGVYGNQPQHF	-	-	17	TRBV7-2	TRBJ1-5
TGTGCCAGCTATAGCAGCTCTGGGGCCAACGTCCTGACTTTC	CASYSSSGANVLTF	-	-	14	TRBV25-1	TRBJ2-6
TGCGCCAGCAGTCCAAAGCGGGAGCCACTAAAATTCTGCGAGCAGTACTTC	CASSPKREPLKFCEQYF	-	TRBD2	17	TRBV23-1	TRBJ2-7